This T cell receptor beta chain was retrieved from a study of shared clonotypes between healthy human individuals. Study outcomes and limitations: Sharing across four donors was seen in around 5% of naive CD4 clonotypes.

In the case of this clone: Its target is not known.

Deep was the level at which the assay was run. Profiling relied on immunoSEQ multiplex PCR, and the TCRdb table lists in-frame clones only, not all of them. The data show 2.5 million or so clones, more than 90% seen once. Trimming took 4 bases from V and 4 from J; bases not matched to a gene: 8. The CDR3 spans 16 residues. Germline V gene data show CDR1 as PRHDT and CDR2 as FYEKMQ (reference sequence). The sample taken for sequencing was naive CD4+ T cells sorted from blood. The sample's subset: CD45RA+ positively selected. This TCR came from a man aged 18 to 30 in good health. The chain links TRBV13 to TRBJ2-3; 10 positions match TRBD2. The CDR3 region is CASSSPAGTSADTQYF. CDR3 DNA: TGTGCCAGCAGCTCGCCGGCCGGGACTAGCGCAGATACGCAGTATTTT.